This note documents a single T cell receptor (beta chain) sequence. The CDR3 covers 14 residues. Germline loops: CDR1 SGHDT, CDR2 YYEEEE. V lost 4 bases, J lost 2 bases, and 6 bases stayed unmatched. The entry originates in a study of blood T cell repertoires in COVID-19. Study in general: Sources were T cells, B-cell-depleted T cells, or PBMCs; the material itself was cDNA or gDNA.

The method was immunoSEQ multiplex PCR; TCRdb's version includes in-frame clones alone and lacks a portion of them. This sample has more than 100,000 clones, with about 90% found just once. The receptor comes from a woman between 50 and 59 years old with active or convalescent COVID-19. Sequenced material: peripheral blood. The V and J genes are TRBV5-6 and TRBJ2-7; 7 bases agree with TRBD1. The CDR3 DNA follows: TGTGCCAGCAGCGGACGCCAGGGGGCCTACGAGCAGTACTTC. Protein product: CASSGRQGAYEQYF.